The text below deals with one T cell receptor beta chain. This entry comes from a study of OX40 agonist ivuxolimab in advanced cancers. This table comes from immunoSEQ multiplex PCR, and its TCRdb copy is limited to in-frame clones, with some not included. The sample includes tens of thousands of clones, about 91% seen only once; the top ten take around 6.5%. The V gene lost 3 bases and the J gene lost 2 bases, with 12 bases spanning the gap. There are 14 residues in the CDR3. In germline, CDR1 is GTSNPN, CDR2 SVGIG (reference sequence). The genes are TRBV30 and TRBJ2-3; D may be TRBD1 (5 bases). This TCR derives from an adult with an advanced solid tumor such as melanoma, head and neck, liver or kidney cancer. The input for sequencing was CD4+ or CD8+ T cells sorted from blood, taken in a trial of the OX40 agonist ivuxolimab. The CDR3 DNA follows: TGTGCCTGGAGGTACAGGACCCACACAGATACGCAGTATTTT. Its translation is CAWRYRTHTDTQYF.